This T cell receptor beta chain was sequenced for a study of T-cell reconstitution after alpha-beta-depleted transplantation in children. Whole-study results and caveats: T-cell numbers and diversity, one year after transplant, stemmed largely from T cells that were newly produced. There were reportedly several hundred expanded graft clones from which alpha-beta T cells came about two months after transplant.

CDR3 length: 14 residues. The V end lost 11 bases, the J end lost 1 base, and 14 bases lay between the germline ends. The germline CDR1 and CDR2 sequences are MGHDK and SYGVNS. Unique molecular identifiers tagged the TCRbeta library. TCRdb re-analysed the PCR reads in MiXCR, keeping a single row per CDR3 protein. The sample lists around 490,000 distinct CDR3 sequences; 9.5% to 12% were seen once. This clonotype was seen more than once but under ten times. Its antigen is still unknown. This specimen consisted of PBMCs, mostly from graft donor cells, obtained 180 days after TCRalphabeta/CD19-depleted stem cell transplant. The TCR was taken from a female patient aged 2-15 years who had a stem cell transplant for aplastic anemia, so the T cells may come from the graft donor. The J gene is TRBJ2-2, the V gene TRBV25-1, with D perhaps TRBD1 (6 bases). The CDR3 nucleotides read TGTGCCTCGGCCGGGACAAAGAACACCGGGGAGCTGTTTTTT. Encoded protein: CASAGTKNTGELFF.